This T cell receptor beta chain originates from a study of T cell responses to AZD1222 COVID-19 vaccine (dated by TCRdb to about 2021). Regarding the complete study: AZD1222 recipients given second doses at about 4 weeks or at about 12 weeks were pooled, since spike-specific TCR depth and breadth were not found to differ between the two schedules. A total of just over 230 trial participants underwent TCR sequencing, of whom 200 to 220 had received two doses of AZD1222 and some 26 had received two doses of the MenACWY control vaccine. Trial participants were enrolled by age into 18-55, 56-69 and 70-plus year subgroups, with about 150, 28 and 57 TCR-sequenced participants respectively.

Comment on this clone: No cognate antigen has been identified for it. No per-base quality is available; no much larger clone lies one base away.

The full study reports these points: Vaccine-associated CD4 TCRs spanned the whole spike protein, with dominant responses in regions 160-218 and 743-854. Only five to seven AZD1222 recipients were SARS-CoV-2 seropositive at baseline, limiting conclusions about previously exposed vaccinees. Participants were mostly white British, with more females than males. The authors suggested clonal diversity may have been underestimated. In the small 56-69-year group, the increase in depth fell short of significance, most likely because of low power. Because no day 14 peak-response samples were available, the repertoires could be characterized only after the peak T cell response. After two AZD1222 doses, both the breadth and the depth of spike-specific TCRs were significantly higher than at day 0 and than in MenACWY recipients. Reportedly, almost half of the unique spike-specific TCRs recognized epitopes lying outside the regions that are mutated in the B.1.351 and B.1.1.7 variants.

The CDR3, cysteine through phenylalanine, is 12 amino acids long. CDR3 DNA only is kept here, 36 bases in frame from base 1. V is cut by 0 bases and J by 11 bases, and the space between the germline ends is 8 bases. Reading the germline V gene gives CDR1 MNHEY and CDR2 SVGEGT. Sample time point, as interpreted from the label and publication: baseline before first vaccination. Vaccinee samples came from UK trials COV001 and COV002, including a single-blind randomized controlled phase 2/3 trial of AZD1222 (ChAdOx1 nCoV-19) in healthy adults. For TCRbeta chain sequencing, PBMC samples were collected from trial participants at day 0 and at day 28 after the second dose. The CDR3 regions of human TCRbeta chains were analyzed by immunosequencing. In the paper's pipeline: TCRs in the repertoires were matched against a reference library of SARS-CoV-2-specific TCRs that had been generated with the MIRA antigen-specificity platform. Breadth was defined as the fraction of unique TCRs that were SARS-CoV-2-associated, and depth was defined as the fraction of total T cells that were SARS-CoV-2-associated. Using the MIRA data, each spike-specific TCR was assigned both to the spike region to which the TCR was reactive and to a CD4 or CD8 class. Log10-transformed breadth and depth values were compared by one-way ANOVA with Sidak's multiple comparisons tests. The immuneACCESS repertoire file appears here via TCRdb, limited to in-frame rearrangements. These files lack a portion of the clones; in checked studies, under half of the deficit traces to unresolved V genes, and the cause of the others is not known. D and trimming were read from the DNA, whereas the V and J calls and clone size are those reported in that table. This sample comprises about 140,000 clones, 80% to 95% of them detected only once. The ten largest account for around 2.7% of the sample.

This receptor was identified in an adult in good health. The input for sequencing was peripheral blood, taken on day 0 of AZD1222 vaccination. The sequence is built from TRBV6-2 or TRBV6-3 and TRBJ2-1; no D segment can be confidently identified. The bases read TGTGCCAGCAGTTACTCAGGGCTAAAGCAGTTCTTC. This codes for CASSYSGLKQFF.